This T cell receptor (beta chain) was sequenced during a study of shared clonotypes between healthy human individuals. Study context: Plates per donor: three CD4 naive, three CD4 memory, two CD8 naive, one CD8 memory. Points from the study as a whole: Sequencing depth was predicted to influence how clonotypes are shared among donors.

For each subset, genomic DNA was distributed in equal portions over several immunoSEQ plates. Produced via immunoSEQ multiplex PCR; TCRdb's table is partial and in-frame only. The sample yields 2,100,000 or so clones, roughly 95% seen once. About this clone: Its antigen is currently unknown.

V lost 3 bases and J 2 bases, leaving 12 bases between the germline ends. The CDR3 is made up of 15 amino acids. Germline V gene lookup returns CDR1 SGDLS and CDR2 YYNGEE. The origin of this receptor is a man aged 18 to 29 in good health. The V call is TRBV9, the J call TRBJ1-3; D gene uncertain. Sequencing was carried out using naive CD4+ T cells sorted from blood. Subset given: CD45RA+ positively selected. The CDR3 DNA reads TGTGCCAGCAGCGCCTCGACGTGGCCTGGAAACACCATATATTTT. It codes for CASSASTWPGNTIYF.